The clone carrying this TCR beta chain has more than one count but fewer than ten. Combining a sample-barcoded 5' primer with a J-beta primer mix, a second PCR ran for about 7 to 11 cycles. Using its own MiXCR run on the 5' RACE reads, TCRdb lists one record per CDR3 protein. The sample has fewer than 1.5 million distinct CDR3 sequences, approximately 42% seen once. The data are from a study of blood T cells in healthy people across ages. Germline CDR1 and CDR2: LGHNT and FRNRAP. The CDR3 runs 17 residues. The germline V and J ends were trimmed by 7 bases and 2 bases, with 22 bases remaining between them.

Sequencing was performed on blood. The rearrangement links TRBV12-5 to TRBJ2-3; possibly TRBD1 for D (5 bases). This receptor was obtained from a woman under 30 in good health. The chain's CDR3 is CASAQLDSLIPTDTQYF. CDR3 DNA: TGTGCTAGTGCCCAACTCGACAGCCTTATTCCCACAGATACGCAGTATTTT.